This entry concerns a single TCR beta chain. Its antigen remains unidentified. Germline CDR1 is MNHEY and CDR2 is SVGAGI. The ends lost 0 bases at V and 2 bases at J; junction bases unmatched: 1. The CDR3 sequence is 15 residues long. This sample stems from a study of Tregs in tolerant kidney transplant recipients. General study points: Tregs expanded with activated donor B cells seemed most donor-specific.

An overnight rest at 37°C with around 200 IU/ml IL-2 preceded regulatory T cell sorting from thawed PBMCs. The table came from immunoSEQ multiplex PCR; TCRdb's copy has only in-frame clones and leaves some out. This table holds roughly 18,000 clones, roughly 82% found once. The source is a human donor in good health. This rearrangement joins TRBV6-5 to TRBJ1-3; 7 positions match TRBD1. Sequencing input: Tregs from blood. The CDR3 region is CASSYSGQAGNTIYF. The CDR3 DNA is TGTGCCAGCAGTTACTCCGGACAGGCTGGAAACACCATATATTTT.